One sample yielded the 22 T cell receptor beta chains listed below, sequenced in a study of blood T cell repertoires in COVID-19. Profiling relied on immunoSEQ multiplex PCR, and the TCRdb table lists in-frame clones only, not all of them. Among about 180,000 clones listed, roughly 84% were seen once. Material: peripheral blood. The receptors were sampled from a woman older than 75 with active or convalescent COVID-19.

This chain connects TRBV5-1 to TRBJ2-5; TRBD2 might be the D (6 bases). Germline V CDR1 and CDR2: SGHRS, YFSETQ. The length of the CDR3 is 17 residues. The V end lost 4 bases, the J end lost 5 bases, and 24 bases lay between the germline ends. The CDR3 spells CASSPPWSGDGGETQYF. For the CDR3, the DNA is TGCGCCAGCAGCCCCCCCTGGTCGGGGGATGGGGGGGAGACCCAGTACTTC.

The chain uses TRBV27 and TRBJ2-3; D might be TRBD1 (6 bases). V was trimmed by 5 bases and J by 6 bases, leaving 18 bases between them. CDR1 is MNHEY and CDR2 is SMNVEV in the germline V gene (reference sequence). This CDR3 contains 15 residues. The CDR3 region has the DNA TGTGCCAGCAGTACCGGGGACAACCTCTGGGATACGCAGTATTTT. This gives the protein CASSTGDNLWDTQYF.

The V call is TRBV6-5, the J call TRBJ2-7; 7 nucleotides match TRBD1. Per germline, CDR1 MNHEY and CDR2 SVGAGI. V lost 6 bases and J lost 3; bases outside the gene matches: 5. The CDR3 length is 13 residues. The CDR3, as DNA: TGTGCCAGCAGCAGACAGGGTAGCTACGAGCAGTACTTC. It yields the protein CASSRQGSYEQYF.

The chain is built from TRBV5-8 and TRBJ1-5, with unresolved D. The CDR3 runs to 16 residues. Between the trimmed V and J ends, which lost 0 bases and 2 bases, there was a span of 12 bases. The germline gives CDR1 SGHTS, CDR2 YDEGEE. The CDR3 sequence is CASSLGWNLGNQPQHF. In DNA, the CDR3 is TGTGCCAGCAGCTTGGGGTGGAATCTAGGCAATCAGCCCCAGCATTTT. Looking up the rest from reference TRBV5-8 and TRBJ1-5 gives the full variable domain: EAGVTQSPTHLIKTRGQQATLRCSPISGHTSVYWYQQALGLGLQFLLWYDEGEERNRGNFPPRFSGRQFPNYSSELNVNALELEDSALYLCASSLGWNLGNQPQHFGDGTRLSIL.

CDR3 in amino acids: CASSTWGEEETQYF. The DNA for the CDR3 is TGTGCCAGTAGTACCTGGGGGGAGGAGGAGACCCAGTACTTC. The chain is built from TRBV19 and TRBJ2-5; possibly TRBD2 for D (6 bases). The length of the CDR3 is 14 residues. Trimming stripped 4 bases from V and 5 bases from J, with 14 bases between. Germline lookup yields CDR1 LNHDA and CDR2 SQIVND (reference sequence).

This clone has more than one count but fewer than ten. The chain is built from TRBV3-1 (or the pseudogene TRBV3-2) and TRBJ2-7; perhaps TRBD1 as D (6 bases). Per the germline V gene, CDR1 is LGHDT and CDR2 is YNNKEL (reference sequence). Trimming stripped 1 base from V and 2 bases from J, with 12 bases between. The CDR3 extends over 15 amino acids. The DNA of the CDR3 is TGTGCCAGCAGCCAAGGGTGGGCAGGGGCCTACGAGCAGTACTTC. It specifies CASSQGWAGAYEQYF.

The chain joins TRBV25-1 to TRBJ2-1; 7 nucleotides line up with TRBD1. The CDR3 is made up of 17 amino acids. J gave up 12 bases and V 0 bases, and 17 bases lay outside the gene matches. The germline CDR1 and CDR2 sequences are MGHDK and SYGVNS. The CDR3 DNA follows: TGTGCCAGCAGTGAATATGAAGGGAGACAGGGTCGGTTCGGGCAGTTCTTC. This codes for CASSEYEGRQGRFGQFF.

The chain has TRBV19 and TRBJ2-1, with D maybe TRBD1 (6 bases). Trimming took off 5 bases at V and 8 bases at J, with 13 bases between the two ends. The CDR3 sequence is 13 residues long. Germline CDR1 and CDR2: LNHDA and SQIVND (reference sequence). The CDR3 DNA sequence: TGTGCCAGTAGTTCCAACAGGGTCCATGAGCAGTTCTTC. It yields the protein CASSSNRVHEQFF.

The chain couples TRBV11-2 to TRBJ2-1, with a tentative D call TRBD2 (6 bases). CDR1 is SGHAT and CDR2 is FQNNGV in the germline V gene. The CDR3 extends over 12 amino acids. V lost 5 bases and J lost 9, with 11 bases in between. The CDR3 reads CASSPPGSEQFF. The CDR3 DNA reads TGTGCCAGCAGCCCCCCCGGGAGTGAGCAGTTCTTC.

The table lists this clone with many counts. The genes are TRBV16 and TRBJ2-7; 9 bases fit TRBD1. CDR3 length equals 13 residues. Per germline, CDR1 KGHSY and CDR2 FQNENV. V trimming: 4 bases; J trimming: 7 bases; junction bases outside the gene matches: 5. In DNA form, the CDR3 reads TGTGCCAGCAGCCTCGGGACAGGGTATGAGCAGTACTTC. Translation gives CASSLGTGYEQYF. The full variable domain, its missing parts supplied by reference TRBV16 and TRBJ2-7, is GEEVAQTPKHLVRGEGQKAKLYCAPIKGHSYVFWYQQVLKNEFKFLISFQNENVFDETGMPKERFSAKCLPNSPCSLEIQATKLEDSAVYFCASSLGTGYEQYFGPGTRLTVT.

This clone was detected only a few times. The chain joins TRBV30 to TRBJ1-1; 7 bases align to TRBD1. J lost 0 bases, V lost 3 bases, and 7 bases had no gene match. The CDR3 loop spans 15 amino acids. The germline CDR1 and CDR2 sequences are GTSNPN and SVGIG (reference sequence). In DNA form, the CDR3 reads TGTGCCTGGAGAGGATACAGGGGTGTGAACACTGAAGCTTTCTTT. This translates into CAWRGYRGVNTEAFF.

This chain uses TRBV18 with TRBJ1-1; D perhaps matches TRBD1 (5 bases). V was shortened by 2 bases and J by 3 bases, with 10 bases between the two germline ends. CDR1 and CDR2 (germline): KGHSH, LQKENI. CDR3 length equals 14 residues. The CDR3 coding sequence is TGTGCCAGCTCACCAACAGGAAAAGACACTGAAGCTTTCTTT. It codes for CASSPTGKDTEAFF.

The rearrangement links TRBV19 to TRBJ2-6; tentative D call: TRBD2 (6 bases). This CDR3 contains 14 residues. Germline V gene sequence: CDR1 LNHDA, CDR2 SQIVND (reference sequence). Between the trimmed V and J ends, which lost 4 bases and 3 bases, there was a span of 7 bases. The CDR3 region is CASSRLGGANVLTF. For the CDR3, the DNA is TGTGCCAGTAGTAGACTAGGTGGGGCCAACGTCCTGACTTTC.

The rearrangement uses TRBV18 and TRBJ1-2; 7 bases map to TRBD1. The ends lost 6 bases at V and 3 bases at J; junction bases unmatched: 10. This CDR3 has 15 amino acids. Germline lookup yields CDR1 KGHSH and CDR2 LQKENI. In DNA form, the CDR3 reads TGTGCCAGCTCCCCTGGGGTCACAGGGGACTATGGCTACACCTTC. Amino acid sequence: CASSPGVTGDYGYTF.

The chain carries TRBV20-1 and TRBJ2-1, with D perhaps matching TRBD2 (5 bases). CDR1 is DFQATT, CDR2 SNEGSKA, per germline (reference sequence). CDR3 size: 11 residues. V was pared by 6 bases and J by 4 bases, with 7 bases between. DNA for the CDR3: TGCAGTGCAGAGCGGTACAATGAGCAGTTCTTC. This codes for CSAERYNEQFF.

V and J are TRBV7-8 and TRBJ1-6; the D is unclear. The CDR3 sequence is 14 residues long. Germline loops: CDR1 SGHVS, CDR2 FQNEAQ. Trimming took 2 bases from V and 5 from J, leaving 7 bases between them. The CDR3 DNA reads TGTGCCAGCAGCTTAATACAGAATAATTCACCCCTCCACTTT. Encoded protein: CASSLIQNNSPLHF.

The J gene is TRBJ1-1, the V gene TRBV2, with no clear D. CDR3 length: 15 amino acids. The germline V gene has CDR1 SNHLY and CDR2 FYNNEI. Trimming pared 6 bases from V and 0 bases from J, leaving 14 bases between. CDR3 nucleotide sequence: TGTGCCAGCAGCGATCTGTTCCAGGTGAACACTGAAGCTTTCTTT. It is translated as CASSDLFQVNTEAFF.

The CDR3 bases are TGTGCCAGCAGCTTAGTAGGGTTTGGACTAGCGGGAGTGGTAAACATTCAGTACTTC. It encodes CASSLVGFGLAGVVNIQYF. The genes are TRBV7-9 and TRBJ2-4, with 13 bases aligning to TRBD2. Germline V lookup: CDR1 SEHNR, CDR2 FQNEAQ (reference sequence). Trimming at V came to 1 base and at J to 6 bases, leaving 12 bases not matched to a gene. The CDR3 is 19 amino acids.

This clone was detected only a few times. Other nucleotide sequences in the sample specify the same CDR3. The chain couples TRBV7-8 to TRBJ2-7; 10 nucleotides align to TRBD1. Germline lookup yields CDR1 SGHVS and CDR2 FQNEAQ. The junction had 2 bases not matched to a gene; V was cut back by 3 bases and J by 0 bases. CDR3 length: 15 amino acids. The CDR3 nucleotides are TGTGCCAGCAGCTTGGGACAGGGGAGCTCCTACGAGCAGTACTTC. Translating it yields CASSLGQGSSYEQYF.

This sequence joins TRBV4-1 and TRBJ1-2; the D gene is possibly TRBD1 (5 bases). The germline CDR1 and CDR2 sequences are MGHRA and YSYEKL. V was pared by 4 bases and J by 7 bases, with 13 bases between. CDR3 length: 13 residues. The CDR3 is CASSLGGGGGYTF. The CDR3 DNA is TGCGCCAGCAGCCTTGGTGGGGGAGGTGGCTACACCTTC.

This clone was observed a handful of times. This CDR3 is CASSAGQNIQYF. DNA for the CDR3: TGTGCCAGCAGCGCGGGTCAAAACATTCAGTACTTC. The J gene is TRBJ2-4, the V gene TRBV2, with a weak D call TRBD2 (5 bases). Deletions cut 6 bases from V and 5 bases from J, with 8 bases between. From germline, CDR1 is SNHLY and CDR2 FYNNEI. The CDR3 has 12 amino acids.

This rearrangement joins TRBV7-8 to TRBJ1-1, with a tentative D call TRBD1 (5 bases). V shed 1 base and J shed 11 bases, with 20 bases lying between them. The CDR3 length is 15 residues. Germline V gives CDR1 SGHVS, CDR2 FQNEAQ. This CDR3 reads CASSLDGRTPAGAFF. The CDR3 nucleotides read TGTGCCAGCAGCTTAGACGGACGGACACCCGCCGGGGCTTTCTTT.